This is a list of T cell receptor beta chains from one sample in a study of blood T cells in healthy people across ages. TCRdb re-derived calls from the 5' RACE reads in MiXCR, one entry per CDR3 protein. There are approximately 780,000 distinct CDR3 sequences in the sample; roughly 26% occur only once, and 2.5% to 3.5% lies in the top ten. This sample was shared with a second study, whose subject was T cells of mothers and their children.

What was sequenced was blood. The receptor set was obtained from a boy aged 5 to 17 in good health. Each CDR3 is given with its conserved first and last residue. D genes are given only for firm matches. Expanded clones are given a class, and other clones once, few, many or no size at all.

D gene: -; clone size: -; V gene: TRBV5-1; J gene: TRBJ1-1; CDR3 protein: CASSVSRGNTEAFF; CDR3 DNA: TGCGCCAGCAGCGTCAGTAGGGGCAACACTGAAGCTTTCTTT
D gene: TRBD1; clone size: few; V gene: TRBV20-1; J gene: TRBJ2-7; CDR3 protein: CSARATDRPSYEQYF; CDR3 DNA: TGCAGTGCTAGAGCGACGGACAGGCCGTCCTACGAGCAGTACTTC
D gene: -; clone size: -; V gene: TRBV2; J gene: TRBJ2-1; CDR3 protein: CASSERGGIGNEQFF; CDR3 DNA: TGTGCCAGCAGTGAAAGGGGGGGTATAGGGAATGAGCAGTTCTTC
D gene: -; clone size: once; V gene: TRBV6-5; J gene: TRBJ2-7; CDR3 protein: CASSYTPRNEQYF; CDR3 DNA: TGTGCCAGCAGCTACACCCCTAGGAACGAGCAGTACTTC
D gene: -; clone size: -; V gene: TRBV7-9; J gene: TRBJ1-2; CDR3 protein: CASSLQDYYGYTF; CDR3 DNA: TGTGCCAGCAGCTTACAAGACTACTATGGCTACACCTTC
D gene: -; clone size: -; V gene: TRBV11-2; J gene: TRBJ1-5; CDR3 protein: CASSYSGYQPQHF; CDR3 DNA: TGTGCCAGCAGTTATTCCGGTTATCAGCCCCAGCATTTT
D gene: -; clone size: few; V gene: TRBV7-9; J gene: TRBJ2-6; CDR3 protein: CASSRLGERGANVLTF; CDR3 DNA: TGTGCCAGCAGCCGTCTAGGCGAACGTGGGGCCAACGTCCTGACTTTC
D gene: -; clone size: -; V gene: TRBV15; J gene: TRBJ2-3; CDR3 protein: CATSREIGSADTQYF; CDR3 DNA: TGTGCCACCAGCAGAGAGATAGGAAGCGCAGATACGCAGTATTTT
D gene: -; clone size: -; V gene: TRBV6-6; J gene: TRBJ1-5; CDR3 protein: CASSDVSNQPQHF; CDR3 DNA: TGTGCCAGCAGTGATGTTAGCAATCAGCCCCAGCATTTT
D gene: -; clone size: -; V gene: TRBV5-5; J gene: TRBJ2-3; CDR3 protein: CASSLTRGWRTDRQYF; CDR3 DNA: TGTGCCAGCAGCTTGACTCGGGGATGGAGAACAGATAGGCAGTATTTT
D gene: -; clone size: few; V gene: TRBV28; J gene: TRBJ2-7; CDR3 protein: CASSSTRRRYEQYF; CDR3 DNA: TGTGCCAGCAGTTCCACGCGACGGCGATACGAGCAGTACTTC
D gene: TRBD2; clone size: -; V gene: TRBV20-1; J gene: TRBJ2-5; CDR3 protein: CSATSGGQETQYF; CDR3 DNA: TGCAGTGCTACTAGCGGGGGCCAAGAGACCCAGTACTTC
D gene: -; clone size: few; V gene: TRBV6-1; J gene: TRBJ2-6; CDR3 protein: CASSRPSGVGRANVLTF; CDR3 DNA: TGTGCCAGCAGTAGACCATCAGGAGTTGGTAGGGCCAACGTCCTGACTTTC
D gene: -; clone size: few; V gene: TRBV19; J gene: TRBJ2-7; CDR3 protein: CASRPHGEGYEQYF; CDR3 DNA: TGTGCCAGTAGACCCCACGGCGAGGGCTACGAGCAGTACTTC
D gene: -; clone size: -; V gene: TRBV5-1; J gene: TRBJ2-7; CDR3 protein: CASSGDLHEQYF; CDR3 DNA: TGCGCCAGCAGTGGGGACCTCCACGAGCAGTACTTC
D gene: -; clone size: -; V gene: TRBV5-1; J gene: TRBJ2-5; CDR3 protein: CASSLAGTRETQYF; CDR3 DNA: TGTGCCAGCAGCTTAGCCGGGACTCGGGAGACCCAGTACTTC
D gene: TRBD1; clone size: few; V gene: TRBV12-3/TRBV12-4; J gene: TRBJ1-2; CDR3 protein: CASSWPGQGGTGYTF; CDR3 DNA: TGTGCCAGCAGTTGGCCCGGACAGGGGGGGACTGGCTACACCTTC
D gene: TRBD1; clone size: -; V gene: TRBV18; J gene: TRBJ2-7; CDR3 protein: CASSQGQGMGPYEQYF; CDR3 DNA: TGTGCCAGCTCACAAGGACAGGGAATGGGTCCCTACGAGCAGTACTTC
D gene: TRBD1; clone size: -; V gene: TRBV20-1; J gene: TRBJ2-5; CDR3 protein: CSARRDSQETQYF; CDR3 DNA: TGCAGTGCTAGGAGGGACAGCCAAGAGACCCAGTACTTC
D gene: TRBD2; clone size: -; V gene: TRBV24-1; J gene: TRBJ2-7; CDR3 protein: CATSGTSGPSYEQYF; CDR3 DNA: TGTGCCACCAGCGGGACTAGCGGGCCCTCCTACGAGCAGTACTTC
D gene: -; clone size: many; V gene: TRBV20-1; J gene: TRBJ2-7; CDR3 protein: CSARRAGSSYEQYF; CDR3 DNA: TGCAGTGCCAGGCGGGCAGGCAGCTCCTACGAGCAGTACTTC
D gene: TRBD1; clone size: few; V gene: TRBV4-1; J gene: TRBJ2-5; CDR3 protein: CASSQRDRGAETQYF; CDR3 DNA: TGCGCCAGCAGCCAGCGAGACAGGGGCGCAGAGACCCAGTACTTC
D gene: -; clone size: few; V gene: TRBV18; J gene: TRBJ2-2; CDR3 protein: CASSSTDGNTGELFF; CDR3 DNA: TGTGCCAGCTCCTCGACCGACGGAAACACCGGGGAGCTGTTTTTT
D gene: -; clone size: few; V gene: TRBV4-1; J gene: TRBJ2-6; CDR3 protein: CASSQVSSGANVLTF; CDR3 DNA: TGCGCCAGCAGCCAAGTGTCCTCTGGGGCCAACGTCCTGACTTTC
D gene: -; clone size: -; V gene: TRBV28; J gene: TRBJ2-3; CDR3 protein: CASSFGQPKDTQCF; CDR3 DNA: TGTGCCAGCAGTTTCGGGCAGCCAAAAGATACGCAGTGTTTT
D gene: -; clone size: few; V gene: TRBV7-9; J gene: TRBJ1-1; CDR3 protein: CASSLEIGYAEAFF; CDR3 DNA: TGTGCCAGCAGCTTAGAAATCGGCTACGCTGAAGCTTTCTTT
D gene: -; clone size: -; V gene: TRBV9; J gene: TRBJ2-5; CDR3 protein: CASSGGGQGTSQETQYF; CDR3 DNA: TGTGCCAGCAGCGGGGGTGGGCAGGGCACCTCCCAAGAGACCCAGTACTTC
D gene: TRBD2; clone size: few; V gene: TRBV4-1; J gene: TRBJ2-7; CDR3 protein: CASSQARTSAYEQYF; CDR3 DNA: TGCGCCAGCAGCCAAGCTAGGACTAGCGCCTACGAGCAGTACTTC
D gene: -; clone size: -; V gene: TRBV7-9; J gene: TRBJ2-7; CDR3 protein: CASSLAQGVLYEQYF; CDR3 DNA: TGTGCCAGCAGCTTAGCCCAGGGCGTCCTCTACGAGCAGTACTTC
D gene: -; clone size: -; V gene: TRBV28; J gene: TRBJ2-5; CDR3 protein: CASTLGAETQYF; CDR3 DNA: TGTGCCAGCACACTCGGGGCAGAGACCCAGTACTTC
D gene: TRBD1; clone size: -; V gene: TRBV11-2; J gene: TRBJ2-7; CDR3 protein: CASSLESQGAYEQYF; CDR3 DNA: TGTGCCAGCAGCTTAGAGTCCCAGGGGGCCTACGAGCAGTACTTC
D gene: -; clone size: few; V gene: TRBV6-6; J gene: TRBJ2-7; CDR3 protein: CASSYVTGRHEQYF; CDR3 DNA: TGTGCCAGCAGTTACGTCACAGGGAGGCACGAGCAGTACTTC
D gene: -; clone size: -; V gene: TRBV10-3; J gene: TRBJ2-7; CDR3 protein: CAISQQGGEQYF; CDR3 DNA: TGTGCCATCAGTCAACAGGGAGGCGAGCAGTACTTC
D gene: TRBD2; clone size: many; V gene: TRBV4-1; J gene: TRBJ2-3; CDR3 protein: CASSPLAGKGTDTQYF; CDR3 DNA: TGCGCCAGCAGCCCCCTAGCGGGGAAGGGGACAGATACGCAGTATTTT
D gene: TRBD1; clone size: few; V gene: TRBV5-1; J gene: TRBJ1-4; CDR3 protein: CASSLGQENGKLFF; CDR3 DNA: TGCGCCAGCAGCTTAGGACAGGAGAATGGAAAACTGTTTTTT
D gene: -; clone size: few; V gene: TRBV3-1; J gene: TRBJ1-2; CDR3 protein: CASSQLGEGYGYTF; CDR3 DNA: TGTGCCAGCAGCCAATTGGGAGAGGGCTATGGCTACACCTTC
D gene: -; clone size: few; V gene: TRBV6-5; J gene: TRBJ1-1; CDR3 protein: CASSYSVEGLNTEAFF; CDR3 DNA: TGTGCCAGCAGTTACTCGGTGGAGGGGCTAAACACTGAAGCTTTCTTT
D gene: -; clone size: -; V gene: TRBV15; J gene: TRBJ1-3; CDR3 protein: CATNRDHGRAGNTIYF; CDR3 DNA: TGTGCCACCAACAGAGATCATGGGCGCGCTGGAAACACCATATATTTT
D gene: TRBD1; clone size: few; V gene: TRBV5-5; J gene: TRBJ2-2; CDR3 protein: CASSTYRGPNTGELFF; CDR3 DNA: TGTGCCAGCAGCACCTACAGGGGACCGAACACCGGGGAGCTGTTTTTT
D gene: -; clone size: -; V gene: TRBV20-1; J gene: TRBJ1-3; CDR3 protein: CSARPSGNTIYF; CDR3 DNA: TGCAGTGCTAGACCCTCTGGAAACACCATATATTTT
D gene: TRBD1; clone size: many; V gene: TRBV27; J gene: TRBJ2-4; CDR3 protein: CASSFWQGASRAKNIQYF; CDR3 DNA: TGTGCCAGCAGTTTCTGGCAGGGGGCATCGAGAGCCAAAAACATTCAGTACTTC
D gene: TRBD1; clone size: -; V gene: TRBV6-1; J gene: TRBJ1-5; CDR3 protein: CASTVQGAHQPQHF; CDR3 DNA: TGTGCCAGCACCGTACAGGGGGCTCATCAGCCCCAGCATTTT
D gene: -; clone size: -; V gene: TRBV6-1; J gene: TRBJ1-1; CDR3 protein: CAGSLQGMNTEAFF; CDR3 DNA: TGTGCCGGCAGTTTACAGGGAATGAACACTGAAGCTTTCTTT
D gene: TRBD1; clone size: -; V gene: TRBV12-3/TRBV12-4; J gene: TRBJ2-2; CDR3 protein: CASSWDRGAGELFF; CDR3 DNA: TGTGCCAGCAGTTGGGACAGGGGAGCCGGGGAGCTGTTTTTT
D gene: -; clone size: few; V gene: TRBV5-1; J gene: TRBJ1-2; CDR3 protein: CASSEISGYGYTF; CDR3 DNA: TGCGCCAGCAGCGAGATTTCCGGCTATGGCTACACCTTC
D gene: TRBD1; clone size: -; V gene: TRBV29-1; J gene: TRBJ2-1; CDR3 protein: CSVGQGAGNEQFF; CDR3 DNA: TGCAGCGTCGGACAGGGGGCGGGGAATGAGCAGTTCTTC
D gene: TRBD1; clone size: few; V gene: TRBV2; J gene: TRBJ1-6; CDR3 protein: CASSATVRGFSPLHF; CDR3 DNA: TGTGCCAGCAGTGCGACGGTCAGGGGGTTTTCACCCCTCCACTTT
D gene: -; clone size: few; V gene: TRBV20-1; J gene: TRBJ1-5; CDR3 protein: CSARWASSQPQHF; CDR3 DNA: TGCAGTGCCAGATGGGCATCTTCTCAGCCCCAGCATTTT
D gene: -; clone size: few; V gene: TRBV19; J gene: TRBJ1-5; CDR3 protein: CAGDPSVDSNQPQHF; CDR3 DNA: TGTGCCGGGGATCCCTCGGTGGATAGCAATCAGCCCCAGCATTTT
D gene: -; clone size: few; V gene: TRBV18; J gene: TRBJ2-7; CDR3 protein: CASSSSSYVQYF; CDR3 DNA: TGTGCCAGCTCATCCTCTTCCTACGTGCAGTACTTC
D gene: -; clone size: -; V gene: TRBV4-1; J gene: TRBJ2-7; CDR3 protein: CASSHAWVINEQYF; CDR3 DNA: TGCGCCAGCAGCCACGCGTGGGTCATCAACGAGCAGTACTTC
D gene: TRBD1; clone size: -; V gene: TRBV12-3/TRBV12-4; J gene: TRBJ2-7; CDR3 protein: CASSLPGTGGSYEQYF; CDR3 DNA: TGTGCCAGCAGCCTCCCGGGGACAGGGGGCTCGTACGAGCAGTACTTC
D gene: -; clone size: -; V gene: TRBV9; J gene: TRBJ2-5; CDR3 protein: CASSVGTQYF; CDR3 DNA: TGTGCCAGCAGCGTAGGGACCCAGTACTTC